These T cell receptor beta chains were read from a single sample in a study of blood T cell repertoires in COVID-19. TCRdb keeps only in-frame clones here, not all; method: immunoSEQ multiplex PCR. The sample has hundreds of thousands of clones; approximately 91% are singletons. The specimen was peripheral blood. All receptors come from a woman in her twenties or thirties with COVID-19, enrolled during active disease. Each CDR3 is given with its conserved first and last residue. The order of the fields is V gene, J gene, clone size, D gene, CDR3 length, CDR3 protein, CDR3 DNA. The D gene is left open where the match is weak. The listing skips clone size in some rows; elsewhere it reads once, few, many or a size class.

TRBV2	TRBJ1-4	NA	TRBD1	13	CASRGTGSEKLFF	TGTGCCAGCAGGGGGACAGGGAGCGAAAAACTGTTTTTT
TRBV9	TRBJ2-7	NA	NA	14	CASSVDGLDYEQYF	TGTGCCAGCAGCGTAGATGGTTTAGACTACGAGCAGTACTTC
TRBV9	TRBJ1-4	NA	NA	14	CASSATGLNEKLFF	TGTGCCAGCAGCGCGACAGGCCTTAATGAAAAACTGTTTTTT
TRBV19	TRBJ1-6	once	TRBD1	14	CASTTGANNSPLHF	TGTGCCAGTACCACAGGGGCAAATAATTCACCCCTCCACTTT
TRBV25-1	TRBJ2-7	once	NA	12	CASRDKAYEQYF	TGTGCCAGCAGGGACAAAGCCTACGAGCAGTACTTC
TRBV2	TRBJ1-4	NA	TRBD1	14	CASSEDRSTGKLFF	TGTGCCAGCAGTGAGGACAGGTCAACTGGAAAACTGTTTTTT
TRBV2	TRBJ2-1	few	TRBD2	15	CASSASSGAYNEQFF	TGTGCCAGCAGTGCGTCTAGCGGGGCTTACAATGAGCAGTTCTTC
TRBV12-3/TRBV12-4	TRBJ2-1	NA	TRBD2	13	CASSLSGGYEQFF	TGTGCCAGCAGTTTATCGGGAGGGTATGAGCAGTTCTTC
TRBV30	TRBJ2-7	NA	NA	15	CAWSVRRLLSYEQYF	TGTGCCTGGAGTGTACGGCGGCTACTCTCCTACGAGCAGTACTTC
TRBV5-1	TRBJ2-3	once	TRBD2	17	CASSLALAGGPADTQYF	TGCGCCAGCAGCTTGGCACTAGCGGGAGGGCCCGCAGATACGCAGTATTTT
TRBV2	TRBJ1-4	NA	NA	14	CASSLGGAGEKLFF	TGTGCCAGCAGCCTCGGGGGGGCTGGGGAAAAACTGTTTTTT
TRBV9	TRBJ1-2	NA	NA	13	CASTQNANYGYTF	TGTGCCAGCACTCAGAACGCTAACTATGGCTACACCTTC
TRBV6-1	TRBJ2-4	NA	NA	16	CASSESSSRGENIQYF	TGTGCCAGCAGTGAGTCGTCGTCCAGGGGGGAAAACATTCAGTACTTC
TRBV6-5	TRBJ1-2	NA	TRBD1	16	CASSYSGDRGDYGYTF	TGTGCCAGCAGTTACTCGGGGGACAGGGGTGACTATGGCTACACCTTC
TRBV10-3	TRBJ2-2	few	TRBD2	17	CAISALQGSGSTGELFF	TGTGCCATCAGTGCCCTTCAGGGTAGCGGGAGTACCGGGGAGCTGTTTTTT
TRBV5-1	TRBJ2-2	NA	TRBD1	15	CASSPRQGLTGELFF	TGCGCCAGCAGCCCTAGACAGGGGTTGACCGGGGAGCTGTTTTTT
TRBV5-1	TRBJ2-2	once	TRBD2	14	CASAPGGPTGELFF	TGCGCCAGCGCCCCGGGAGGGCCCACCGGGGAGCTGTTTTTT
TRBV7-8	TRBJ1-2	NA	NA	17	CASSSSGGTGSNYGYTF	TGTGCCAGCAGCTCTAGCGGCGGTACAGGGTCCAACTATGGCTACACCTTC
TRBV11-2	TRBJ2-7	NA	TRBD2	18	CASSLAPGWSGKSYEQYF	TGTGCCAGCAGCTTAGCCCCAGGGTGGAGCGGGAAGTCCTACGAGCAGTACTTC
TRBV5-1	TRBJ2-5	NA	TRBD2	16	CASSLAGTSGGETQYF	TGCGCCAGCAGCTTGGCCGGGACTAGCGGGGGGGAGACCCAGTACTTC
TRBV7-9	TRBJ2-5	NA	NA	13	CASSLVGRETQYF	TGTGCCAGCAGCTTAGTGGGGAGGGAGACCCAGTACTTC
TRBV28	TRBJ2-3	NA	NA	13	CASSSVWPDTQYF	TGTGCCAGCAGTTCCGTGTGGCCAGATACGCAGTATTTT
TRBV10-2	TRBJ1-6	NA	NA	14	CASSESFSNSPLHF	TGCGCCAGCAGTGAGTCGTTCAGTAATTCACCCCTCCACTTT
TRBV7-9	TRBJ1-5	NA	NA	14	CASSTGGASQPQHF	TGTGCCAGCAGCACCGGGGGGGCTAGCCAGCCCCAGCATTTT
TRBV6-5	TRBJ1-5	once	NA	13	CASTRGVGQPQHF	TGTGCCAGCACCAGGGGCGTCGGTCAGCCCCAGCATTTT
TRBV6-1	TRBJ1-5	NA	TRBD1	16	CASSEALGQGFQPQHF	TGTGCCAGCAGTGAAGCGCTAGGACAGGGGTTTCAGCCCCAGCATTTT
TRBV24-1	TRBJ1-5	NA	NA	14	CATSDSVVNQPQHF	TGTGCCACCAGTGATTCGGTTGTCAATCAGCCCCAGCATTTT
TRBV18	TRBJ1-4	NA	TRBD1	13	CASSSDRDEKLFF	TGTGCCAGCTCATCGGACAGGGATGAAAAACTGTTTTTT
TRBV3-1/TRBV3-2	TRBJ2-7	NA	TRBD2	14	CASSQSSGSNEQYF	TGTGCCAGCAGCCAGTCTAGCGGGAGTAACGAGCAGTACTTC
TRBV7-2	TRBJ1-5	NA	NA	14	CASHSGAVGQPQHF	TGTGCCAGCCATTCAGGGGCGGTAGGTCAGCCCCAGCATTTT
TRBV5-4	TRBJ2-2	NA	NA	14	CASSSGANTGELFF	TGTGCCAGCAGTTCCGGGGCGAACACCGGGGAGCTGTTTTTT
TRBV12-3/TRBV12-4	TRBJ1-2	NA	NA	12	CASSFDRYGYTF	TGTGCCAGCAGTTTCGACAGATATGGCTACACCTTC
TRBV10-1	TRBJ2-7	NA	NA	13	CASSEGPSYEQYF	TGCGCCAGCAGTGAGGGGCCCTCCTACGAGCAGTACTTC
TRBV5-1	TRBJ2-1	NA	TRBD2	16	CASSAMTSGSSGEQFF	TGCGCCAGCAGCGCGATGACTAGCGGGAGTTCGGGGGAGCAGTTCTTC
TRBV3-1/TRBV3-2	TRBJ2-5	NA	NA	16	CASSPMGPKPQETQYF	TGTGCCAGCAGCCCCATGGGGCCGAAGCCCCAAGAGACCCAGTACTTC
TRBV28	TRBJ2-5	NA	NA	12	CASSPRPGTQYF	TGTGCCAGCAGCCCCAGACCGGGGACCCAGTACTTC
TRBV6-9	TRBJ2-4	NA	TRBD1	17	CASSYFIEGAAKNIQYF	TGTGCCAGCAGTTATTTTATTGAGGGGGCCGCCAAAAACATTCAGTACTTC
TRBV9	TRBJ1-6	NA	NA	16	CASSVTTGSYNSPLHF	TGTGCCAGCAGCGTTACTACAGGGTCCTATAATTCACCCCTCCACTTT
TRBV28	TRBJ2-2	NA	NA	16	CASSTKGGPHTGELFF	TGTGCCAGCAGTACTAAGGGCGGGCCTCACACCGGGGAGCTGTTTTTT
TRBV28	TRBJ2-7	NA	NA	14	CASRNELSSYEQYF	TGTGCCAGCAGGAACGAGCTGAGCTCCTACGAGCAGTACTTC
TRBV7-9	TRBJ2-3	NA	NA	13	CASSPQGPDTQYF	TGTGCCAGCAGCCCTCAGGGCCCCGATACGCAGTATTTT
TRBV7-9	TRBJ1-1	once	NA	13	CASSSYTGTEAFF	TGTGCCAGCAGCTCATACACAGGGACTGAAGCTTTCTTT
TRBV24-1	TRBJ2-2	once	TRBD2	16	CATGGLAGMNTGELFF	TGTGCCACCGGGGGACTAGCGGGAATGAACACCGGGGAGCTGTTTTTT
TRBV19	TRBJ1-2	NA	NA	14	CASSPSDKNYGYTF	TGTGCCAGTAGTCCCTCCGACAAGAACTATGGCTACACCTTC
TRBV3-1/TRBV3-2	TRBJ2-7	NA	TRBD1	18	CASSQVAGTGTGSAEQYF	TGTGCCAGCAGCCAAGTGGCGGGGACCGGGACAGGGAGTGCTGAGCAGTACTTC
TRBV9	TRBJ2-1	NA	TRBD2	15	CASSTGTSPWNEQFF	TGTGCCAGCAGTACCGGGACTAGCCCCTGGAATGAGCAGTTCTTC
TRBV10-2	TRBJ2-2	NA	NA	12	CASKNRAGELFF	TGCGCCAGCAAAAACAGGGCCGGGGAGCTGTTTTTT
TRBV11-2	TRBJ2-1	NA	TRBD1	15	CASSLVDRVSREQFF	TGTGCCAGCAGCTTAGTGGACAGGGTTTCACGGGAGCAGTTCTTC
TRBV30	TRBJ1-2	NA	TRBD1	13	CAWTGTEASGYTF	TGTGCCTGGACTGGGACAGAAGCGAGCGGCTACACCTTC
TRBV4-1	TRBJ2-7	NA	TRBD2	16	CASSQDPGGRNYEQYF	TGCGCCAGCAGCCAAGATCCGGGCGGGAGAAACTACGAGCAGTACTTC
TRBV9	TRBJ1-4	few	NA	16	CASSATATATNEKLFF	TGTGCCAGCAGCGCGACAGCTACGGCAACTAATGAAAAACTGTTTTTT